This record concerns one T cell receptor beta chain sequence. The antigen is unknown. The sample is drawn from a study of cytotoxic CD8 clonotypes in ibrutinib-treated CLL. Study context: The patient breakdown showed ten to eleven relapsed/refractory and around 16 treatment-naive cases, with under 18 IGHV unmutated. By median around 74 months, about 12 had progressed and approximately 15 stayed remitted; responses had been 2 complete and approximately 24 partial. Study-wide results and caveats: Measured clonality at baseline was greater than in age-matched healthy donors and tracked with circulating CD8+ T-cell counts.

Depth targeted 1 in 200,000 to 1 in 1 million T cells, averaging approximately 9.3x coverage per clonotype. Sequenced by immunoSEQ multiplex PCR; TCRdb stores in-frame clones only, minus some. The profile covers just over 200,000 clones, with 70% to 75% appearing a single time and approximately 5.9% taken by the ten largest. This TCR was sampled from a human donor with chronic lymphocytic leukemia. This specimen consisted of PBMCs, obtained after 12 months of ibrutinib treatment.

The CDR3 nucleotides are TGCGCCAGCAGCCGTATTGGGACAGGGGATGGTGGCTACACCTTC. Its protein is CASSRIGTGDGGYTF. V is TRBV5-1 and J is TRBJ1-2; 10 nucleotides line up with TRBD1. Germline CDR1 is SGHRS and CDR2 is YFSETQ. The V and J ends lost 4 bases and 7 bases, in that order; junction bases with no gene match: 10. The CDR3 is 15 residues long. Together with reference TRBV5-1 and TRBJ1-2, the CDR3 gives the full variable domain: KAGVTQTPRYLIKTRGQQVTLSCSPISGHRSVSWYQQTPGQGLQFLFEYFSETQRNKGNFPGRFSGRQFSNSRSEMNVSTLELGDSALYLCASSRIGTGDGGYTFGSGTRLTVV.